These 2 T cell receptor beta chains were sequenced from one sample in a study of Ad26.COV2.S vaccination and SARS-CoV-2 variants. Clones were sequenced by immunoSEQ multiplex PCR, and TCRdb holds only the in-frame ones, with some missing. The profile shows 250,000 to 300,000 clones, about 90% of them singletons. Specified treatment: some 20 received Ad26.COV2.S at low or high dose, single or two shots; roughly five received placebo; per-sample allocation not given. Each sample was drawn 63 days after the first injection (of vaccine or placebo). The source material was peripheral blood, sampled in a trial of Ad26.COV2.S vaccine versus placebo. The source of these receptors is a person aged 18-60 years who received the Ad26.COV2.S COVID-19 vaccine or a placebo.

Points on this clone: One end of the junction does not line up with germline, which may come from a read error. The genes are TRBV6-5 and TRBJ2-5; TRBD1 agrees at 10 bases. The germline V gene encodes CDR1 MNHEY and CDR2 SVGAGI. The CDR3 totals 13 residues. The CDR3 nucleotides read TGTGCCAGCTCCAGGGGACAGGGGCCAATTAGAGACTTC. Amino acid sequence: CASSRGQGPIRDF.

The genes are TRBV3-1 (or the pseudogene TRBV3-2) and TRBJ1-1; perhaps TRBD1 as D (5 bases). The germline V gene has CDR1 LGHDT and CDR2 YNNKEL (reference sequence). Trimming shortened V by 5 bases and J by 4 bases, and 14 bases separated the two germline ends. This CDR3 has 14 residues. The CDR3: CASSIRGSGTEAFF. CDR3 coding DNA: TGTGCCAGCAGCATAAGGGGCAGCGGCACTGAAGCTTTCTTT.